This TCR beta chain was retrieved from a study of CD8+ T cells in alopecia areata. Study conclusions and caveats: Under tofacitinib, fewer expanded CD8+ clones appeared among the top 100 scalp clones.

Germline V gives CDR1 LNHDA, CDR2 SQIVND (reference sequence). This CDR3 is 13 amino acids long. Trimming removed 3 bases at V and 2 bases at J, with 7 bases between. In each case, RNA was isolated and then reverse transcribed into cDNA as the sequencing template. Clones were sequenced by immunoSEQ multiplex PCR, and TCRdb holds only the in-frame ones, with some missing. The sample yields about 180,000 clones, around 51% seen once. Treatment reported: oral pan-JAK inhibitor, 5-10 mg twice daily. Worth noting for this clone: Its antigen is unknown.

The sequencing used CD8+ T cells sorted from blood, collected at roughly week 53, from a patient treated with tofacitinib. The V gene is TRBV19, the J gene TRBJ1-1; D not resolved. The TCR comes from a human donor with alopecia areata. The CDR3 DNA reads TGTGCCAGTAGTATCGTCGTAAACACTGAAGCTTTCTTT. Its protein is CASSIVVNTEAFF. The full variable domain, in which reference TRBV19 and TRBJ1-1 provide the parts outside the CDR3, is DGGITQSPKYLFRKEGQNVTLSCEQNLNHDAMYWYRQDPGQGLRLIYYSQIVNDFQKGDIAEGYSVSREKKESFPLTVTSAQKNPTAFYLCASSIVVNTEAFFGQGTRLTVV.